Shown below are 18 T cell receptor beta chains from a single sample sequenced in a study of blood T cell repertoires in COVID-19. Assay: immunoSEQ multiplex PCR; the TCRdb copy retains only in-frame clones and omits some. Among a few hundred thousand clones listed, around four fifths were seen once. Sequenced sample: peripheral blood. The receptors originated from a man aged 45 to 65 with active or convalescent COVID-19.

The chain links TRBV28 to TRBJ1-1, with TRBD1 as a possible D gene (6 bases). Trimming cost V 4 bases and J 3 bases, with 12 bases left between them. CDR3 length equals 14 residues. Germline lookup yields CDR1 MDHEN and CDR2 SYDVKM. CDR3 DNA sequence: TGTGCCAGCAGTTCCGCAGGGGAATACACTGAAGCTTTCTTT. Its protein is CASSSAGEYTEAFF.

The J gene is TRBJ1-4, the V gene TRBV5-5; TRBD1 aligns across 8 bases. V shed 2 bases and J 7 bases; nucleotides not matched to a gene: 7. This CDR3 spans 15 amino acids. CDR1 is SGHKS and CDR2 is YYEKEE in the germline V gene (reference sequence). CDR3 sequence (DNA): TGTGCCAGCAGCTTTCAGGGGGCGTCTGGTGAAAAACTGTTTTTT. Amino acids: CASSFQGASGEKLFF.

This clone was detected only a few times. V usage is TRBV4-1 and J usage is TRBJ2-5; 9 bases match TRBD2. From germline, CDR1 is MGHRA and CDR2 YSYEKL. V gave up 4 bases and J gave up 5 bases; unmatched junction bases: 2. This CDR3 contains 13 residues. The CDR3 spells CASSLTSGETQYF. The DNA of the CDR3 is TGCGCCAGCAGCCTGACTAGCGGCGAGACCCAGTACTTC.

The chain links TRBV28 to TRBJ2-3; no firm D call. V was cut by 3 bases and J by 4 bases, with 20 bases left in between. Germline values: CDR1 MDHEN, CDR2 SYDVKM. CDR3 length: 17 amino acids. The CDR3 sequence is CASSFFLLKESADTQYF. DNA of the CDR3: TGTGCCAGCAGTTTCTTCCTACTAAAAGAATCCGCAGATACGCAGTATTTT.

CDR3 amino acids: CASSLYRQGAKNIQYF. CDR3 bases: TGTGCCAGCAGTTTGTACCGACAGGGGGCAAAAAACATTCAGTACTTC. The V gene is TRBV27, the J gene TRBJ2-4; TRBD1 aligns across 10 bases. The V segment lost 3 bases and the J segment 4 bases; nucleotides outside the gene matches: 6. The germline V gene encodes CDR1 MNHEY and CDR2 SMNVEV (reference sequence). The CDR3 spans 16 residues.

CDR3 in amino acids: CAGGDGGSYEQYF. DNA of the CDR3: TGTGCCGGAGGGGATGGTGGCTCCTACGAGCAGTACTTC. V and J are TRBV30 and TRBJ2-7; perhaps TRBD2 as D (6 bases). This CDR3 has 13 residues. Germline CDR1 GTSNPN, CDR2 SVGIG (reference sequence). V lost 8 bases and J lost 0, with 14 bases in between.

V gene TRBV28 combines with J gene TRBJ1-1; D is possibly TRBD1 (5 bases). V was shortened by 4 bases and J by 4 bases, with 13 bases between the two germline ends. Germline assignment: CDR1 MDHEN and CDR2 SYDVKM. The CDR3 is 14 residues long. The CDR3: CASSSPGPTTEAFF. CDR3 DNA sequence: TGTGCCAGCAGTTCTCCAGGGCCGACCACTGAAGCTTTCTTT.

The rearrangement links TRBV14 to TRBJ1-3, with 9 bases that match TRBD1. This CDR3 is built from 17 residues. With V trimmed by 2 bases and J by 1 base, 6 bases remained unmatched. Germline CDR1 SGHDN, CDR2 FVKESK. Written as DNA, the CDR3 is TGTGCCAGCAGCCAAAGAACAGGGGGCACTTCTGGAAACACCATATATTTT. This gives the protein CASSQRTGGTSGNTIYF.

V and J are TRBV10-2 and TRBJ2-1; possible D gene TRBD2, 6 bases. The CDR3 covers 14 residues. Trimming left V 0 bases short and J 9 bases short, with 12 bases between. Germline V gene lookup returns CDR1 WSHSY and CDR2 SAAADI. CDR3 coding DNA: TGCGCCAGCAGTGAGTCACGGGGGAAGGCTGAGCAGTTCTTC. As protein: CASSESRGKAEQFF.

The CDR3 protein is CAWSVALRNQPQHF. The CDR3 nucleotides are TGTGCCTGGAGTGTCGCCCTGAGGAATCAGCCCCAGCATTTT. This sequence joins TRBV30 and TRBJ1-5; D remains ambiguous. Trimming cost V 0 bases and J 4 bases, with 10 bases left between them. The CDR3 runs 14 residues. Germline V gene lookup returns CDR1 GTSNPN and CDR2 SVGIG (reference sequence).

This clone turned up a few times. This chain links TRBV30 with TRBJ2-2, with 13 bases lining up with TRBD2. J gave up 5 bases and V 1 base, and 4 bases lay outside the gene matches. Germline CDR1 is GTSNPN and CDR2 is SVGIG (reference sequence). This CDR3 has 16 residues. The CDR3 DNA reads TGTGCCTGGAGTGGGTGGACTAGCGGGGGTACCGGGGAGCTGTTTTTT. It translates to CAWSGWTSGGTGELFF.

A few counts support this clone. This chain uses TRBV5-4 with TRBJ1-2; D not certain. This CDR3 comprises 13 residues. Germline V gives CDR1 SGHNT, CDR2 YYREEE (reference sequence). V was cut by 2 bases and J by 8 bases, with 13 bases left in between. CDR3 protein: CASSFRGGRGYTF. CDR3 in DNA: TGTGCCAGCAGCTTTCGGGGAGGAAGAGGCTACACCTTC.

This chain links TRBV12-3 or TRBV12-4 with TRBJ1-2; 9 nucleotides align to TRBD1. This CDR3 has 12 residues. V gave up 6 bases and J gave up 8 bases; unmatched junction bases: 4. The CDR3 nucleotides are TGTGCCAGCAGGCGACAGGGGGACGGCTACACCTTC. Its protein is CASRRQGDGYTF.

The rearrangement links TRBV12-3 or TRBV12-4 to TRBJ1-2; D possibly corresponds to TRBD1 (6 bases). V lost 4 bases and J lost 7, with 10 bases in between. The CDR3 spans 12 residues. The CDR3 DNA is TGTGCCAGCAGTTCTCAAGGGGGTGGCTACACCTTC. Protein: CASSSQGGGYTF.

This rearrangement joins TRBV20-1 to TRBJ1-6; D is possibly TRBD1 (5 bases). Trimming took off 3 bases at V and 8 bases at J, with 5 bases between the two ends. The V gene's germline CDR1 is DFQATT and CDR2 SNEGSKA (reference sequence). This CDR3 has 11 residues. As DNA, the CDR3 is TGCAGTGCTAGCAGGGATTCACCCCTCCACTTT. Translated, it gives CSASRDSPLHF.

The chain uses TRBV28 and TRBJ1-2, with 7 bases lining up with TRBD1. The CDR3 is 14 amino acids. Germline V gene data show CDR1 as MDHEN and CDR2 as SYDVKM. Unmatched junction bases numbered 5, after V lost 5 bases and J lost 2 bases. CDR3 region: CASSRQGMNYGYTF. CDR3 nucleotides: TGTGCCAGCAGTAGACAGGGTATGAACTATGGCTACACCTTC.

The chain is built from TRBV6-4 and TRBJ2-1, with D perhaps matching TRBD2 (5 bases). The CDR3 spans 14 residues. Germline CDR1 and CDR2: MRHNA and SNTAGT. V was shortened by 5 bases and J by 0 bases, with 8 bases between the two germline ends. CDR3 residues: CASSNGDSYNEQFF. CDR3 nucleotide sequence: TGTGCCAGCAGTAACGGGGACTCCTACAATGAGCAGTTCTTC.

This chain connects TRBV4-1 to TRBJ2-2, with D possibly matching TRBD2 (5 bases). The V end lost 3 bases, the J end lost 1 base, and 9 bases lay between the germline ends. The CDR3 runs 15 residues. CDR1 is MGHRA, CDR2 YSYEKL, per germline. CDR3 sequence reads: CASSQEDGNTGELFF. The CDR3 DNA is TGCGCCAGCAGCCAGGAGGACGGGAACACCGGGGAGCTGTTTTTT.